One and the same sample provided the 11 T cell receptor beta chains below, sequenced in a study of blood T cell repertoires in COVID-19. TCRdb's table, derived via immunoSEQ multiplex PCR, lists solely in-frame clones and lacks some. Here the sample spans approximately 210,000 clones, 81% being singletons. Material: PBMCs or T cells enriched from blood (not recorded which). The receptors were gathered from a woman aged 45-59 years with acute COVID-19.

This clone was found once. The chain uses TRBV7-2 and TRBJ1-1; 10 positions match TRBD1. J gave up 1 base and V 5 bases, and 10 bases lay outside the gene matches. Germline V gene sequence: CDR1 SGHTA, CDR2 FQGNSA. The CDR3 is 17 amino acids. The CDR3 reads CASSPTDRGSRNTEAFF. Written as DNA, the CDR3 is TGTGCCAGCAGCCCGACGGACAGGGGGAGTAGGAACACTGAAGCTTTCTTT.

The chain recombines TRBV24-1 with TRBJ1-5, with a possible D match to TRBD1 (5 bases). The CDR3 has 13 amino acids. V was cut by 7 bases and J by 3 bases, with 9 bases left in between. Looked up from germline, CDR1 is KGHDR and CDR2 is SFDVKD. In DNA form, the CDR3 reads TGTGCCACCAGCGACAGAGCCAATCAGCCCCAGCATTTT. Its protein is CATSDRANQPQHF.

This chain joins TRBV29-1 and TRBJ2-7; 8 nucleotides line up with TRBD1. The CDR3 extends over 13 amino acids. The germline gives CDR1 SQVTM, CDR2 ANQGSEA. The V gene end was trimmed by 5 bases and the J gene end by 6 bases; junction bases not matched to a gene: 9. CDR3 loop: CSVQAGGAGEQYF. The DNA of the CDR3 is TGCAGCGTTCAGGCAGGGGGCGCGGGCGAGCAGTACTTC.

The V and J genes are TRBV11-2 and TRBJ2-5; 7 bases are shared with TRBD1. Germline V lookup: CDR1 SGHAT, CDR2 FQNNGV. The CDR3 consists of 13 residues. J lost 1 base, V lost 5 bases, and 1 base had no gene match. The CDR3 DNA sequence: TGTGCCAGCAGCCCAGGGGGCCAAGAGACCCAGTACTTC. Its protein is CASSPGGQETQYF.

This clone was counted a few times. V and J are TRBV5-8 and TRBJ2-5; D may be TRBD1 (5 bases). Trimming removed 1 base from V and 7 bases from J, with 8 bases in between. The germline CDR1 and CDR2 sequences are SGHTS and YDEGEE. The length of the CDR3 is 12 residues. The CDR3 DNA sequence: TGTGCCAGCAGCTTGCAGGGCGGGACCCAGTACTTC. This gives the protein CASSLQGGTQYF.

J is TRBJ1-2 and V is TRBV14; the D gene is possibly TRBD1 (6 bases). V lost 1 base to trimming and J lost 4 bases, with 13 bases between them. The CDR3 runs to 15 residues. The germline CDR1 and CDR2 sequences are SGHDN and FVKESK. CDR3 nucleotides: TGTGCCAGCAGCCAAGCGACAGGCCGTATCTATGGCTACACCTTC. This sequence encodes CASSQATGRIYGYTF.

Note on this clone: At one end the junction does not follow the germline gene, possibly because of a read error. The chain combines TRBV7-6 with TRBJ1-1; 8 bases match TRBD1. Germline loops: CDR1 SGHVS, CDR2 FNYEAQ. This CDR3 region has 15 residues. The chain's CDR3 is CASSLAGQVSTEAFF. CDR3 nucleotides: TGTGCCAGCAGCCTAGCGGGACAGGTGAGCACTGAAGCTTTCTTT.

CDR3 in amino acids: CASSTRERTYEQYF. The CDR3 nucleotides read TGTGCCAGCAGTACGCGGGAACGGACCTACGAGCAGTACTTC. The J gene is TRBJ2-7, the V gene TRBV6-6, with a tentative D call TRBD2 (6 bases). The ends were cut back, 5 bases at V and 2 bases at J, with 13 bases in the middle. Germline V gene data show CDR1 as MNHNY and CDR2 as SVGAGI (reference sequence). This CDR3 contains 14 residues.

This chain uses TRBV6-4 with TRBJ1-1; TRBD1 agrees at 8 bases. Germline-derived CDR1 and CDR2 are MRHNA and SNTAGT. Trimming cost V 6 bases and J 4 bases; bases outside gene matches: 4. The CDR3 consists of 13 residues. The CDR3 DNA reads TGTGCCAGCAGAGAAACAGGGGGCACTGAAGCTTTCTTT. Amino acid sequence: CASRETGGTEAFF.

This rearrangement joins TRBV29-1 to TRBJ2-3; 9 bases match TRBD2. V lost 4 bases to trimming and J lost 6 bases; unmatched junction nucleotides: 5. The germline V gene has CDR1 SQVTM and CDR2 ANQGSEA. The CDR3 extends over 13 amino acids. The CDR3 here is CSVGTSVLDTQYF. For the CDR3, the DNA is TGCAGCGTTGGGACTAGCGTGCTTGATACGCAGTATTTT.

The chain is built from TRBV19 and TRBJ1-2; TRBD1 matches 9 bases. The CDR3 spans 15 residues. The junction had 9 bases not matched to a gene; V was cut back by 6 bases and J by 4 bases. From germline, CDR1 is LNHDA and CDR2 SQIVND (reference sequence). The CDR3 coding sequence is TGTGCCAGTAGGACCGGACAGGGGACGTCCTATGGCTACACCTTC. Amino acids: CASRTGQGTSYGYTF.